Included here is one T cell receptor beta chain sequence, with context. Its matching antigen is unknown. This sample is part of a study of shared clonotypes between healthy human individuals. Overall study results and limits: When compared with the clonotypes that were shared by all four sorted-subset donors, the non-shared clonotypes turned out to have lower generation probabilities. On the whole, naive subsets had larger estimated richness than memory subsets had.

Profiled with immunoSEQ multiplex PCR; TCRdb holds only in-frame clones, not every one. The sample carries 2.3 million or so clones, 80% to 95% recorded once. V was pared by 5 bases and J by 6 bases, with 7 bases between. Germline CDR1 is SGHVS and CDR2 is FNYEAQ. The CDR3 contains 12 residues. The sequenced material came from naive CD4+ T cells from PBMCs. The subset here: CD45RA+ positively selected. The clonotype originates from a man in his late teens or twenties in good health. Some clones in this sample may be carry-over from other donors' samples. The chain links TRBV7-6 to TRBJ2-2; D remains ambiguous. The CDR3 region is CASSHSSGELFF. DNA for the CDR3: TGTGCCAGCAGCCACAGCTCCGGGGAGCTGTTTTTT.